Each of the 30 T cell receptor beta chains below was sequenced from the same sample in a study of shared clonotypes between healthy human individuals. The assay was immunoSEQ multiplex PCR, and TCRdb's table has in-frame clones only and misses some. Of roughly 500,000 clones in the sample, more than 65% were seen once. Sequences were obtained from PBMCs. The receptors were sampled from a middle-aged woman in good health. Some clones in this sample may be carry-over from other donors' samples.

This sequence joins TRBV7-9 and TRBJ2-3; no firm D call. Germline V gives CDR1 SEHNR, CDR2 FQNEAQ (reference sequence). The CDR3 covers 15 residues. The V end was cut by 0 bases, the J end by 2 bases, with 9 bases between. The CDR3 sequence: CASSLAQSFTDTQYF. Written as DNA, the CDR3 is TGTGCCAGCAGCTTAGCGCAGAGCTTCACAGATACGCAGTATTTT.

This clone was observed a single time. CDR3 nucleotide sequence: TGTGCCAGCAGTGAGAAAGGTGGAGCGGGAGCCTACGAGCAGTACTTC. Its protein product is CASSEKGGAGAYEQYF. J is TRBJ2-7 and V is TRBV25-1, with 8 bases aligning to TRBD2. Germline CDR1 and CDR2: MGHDK and SYGVNS. Trimming cost V 3 bases and J 2 bases; bases outside gene matches: 9. The CDR3 covers 16 residues.

There are a few counts of this clone. The chain links TRBV10-3 to TRBJ2-3; 8 nucleotides match TRBD2. From germline, CDR1 is ENHRY and CDR2 SYGVKD. The CDR3 sequence is 17 residues long. With 2 bases clipped from V and 3 bases from J, the junction kept 10 bases outside the gene matches. The CDR3 DNA follows: TGTGCCATCAGTGAGAGGAGTAGCGGGAAGGGGACAGATACGCAGTATTTT. Its translation is CAISERSSGKGTDTQYF.

The chain joins TRBV7-2 to TRBJ1-5, with no clear D. CDR3 size: 15 residues. Germline CDR1 is SGHTA and CDR2 is FQGNSA. Deletions cut 3 bases from V and 4 bases from J, with 13 bases between. The CDR3 coding sequence is TGTGCCAGCAGCTTGGGTCAGACGCTGAATCAGCCCCAGCATTTT. Protein: CASSLGQTLNQPQHF.

This clone was detected only a few times. V usage is TRBV6-5 and J usage is TRBJ2-5; unclear D gene. CDR1 is MNHEY, CDR2 SVGAGI, per germline. Trimming removed 0 bases at V and 6 bases at J, with 8 bases between. CDR3 length equals 13 residues. CDR3 DNA: TGTGCCAGCAGTTACTCGGTAGTCAAGACCCAGTACTTC. Encoded protein: CASSYSVVKTQYF.

The genes are TRBV2 and TRBJ1-5; D remains unclear. The germline gives CDR1 SNHLY, CDR2 FYNNEI. The CDR3 is 14 residues long. V was clipped by 3 bases and J by 5 bases, with 11 bases between them. The CDR3 loop is CASSDGVSDQPQHF. The DNA for the CDR3 is TGTGCCAGCAGTGACGGGGTATCCGATCAGCCCCAGCATTTT.

This chain joins TRBV10-3 and TRBJ1-2; 8 nucleotides agree with TRBD1. Trimming took 7 bases from V and 7 from J; bases not matched to a gene: 14. Looked up from germline, CDR1 is ENHRY and CDR2 is SYGVKD. The CDR3 extends over 15 amino acids. Written as DNA, the CDR3 is TGTGCCATCACCCCCGGACAGGGAGGGTTGTCTGGCTACACCTTC. Translated: CAITPGQGGLSGYTF.

The chain combines TRBV11-2 with TRBJ2-3; a possible D gene is TRBD2 (6 bases). CDR3 length equals 15 residues. Germline CDR1 is SGHAT and CDR2 is FQNNGV. V lost 0 bases and J lost 5, with 12 bases in between. The DNA of the CDR3 is TGTGCCAGCAGCTTAGATGGCTTCGGGGGAGATACGCAGTATTTT. Residues: CASSLDGFGGDTQYF.

V gene TRBV9 combines with J gene TRBJ2-3; the D is unclear. The germline V gene encodes CDR1 SGDLS and CDR2 YYNGEE. The CDR3 is 15 amino acids. Deletions cut 3 bases from V and 8 bases from J, with 19 bases between. The CDR3 sequence: CASSATGHTTGTQYF. The CDR3 bases are TGTGCCAGCAGCGCCACGGGCCATACGACGGGTACGCAGTATTTT.

V is TRBV19 and J is TRBJ1-5, with D maybe TRBD1 (5 bases). The germline CDR1 and CDR2 sequences are LNHDA and SQIVND (reference sequence). V lost 7 bases to trimming and J lost 1 base, with 8 bases between them. The CDR3 consists of 13 residues. The CDR3 DNA reads TGTGCCAGTATGGGGCCAAGCAATCAGCCCCAGCATTTT. This codes for CASMGPSNQPQHF. The variable domain in full, completed from reference TRBV19 and TRBJ1-5, reads DGGITQSPKYLFRKEGQNVTLSCEQNLNHDAMYWYRQDPGQGLRLIYYSQIVNDFQKGDIAEGYSVSREKKESFPLTVTSAQKNPTAFYLCASMGPSNQPQHFGDGTRLSIL.

The V and J genes are TRBV7-9 and TRBJ1-2; 8 bases are a match to TRBD1. CDR3 size: 14 residues. The germline CDR1 and CDR2 sequences are SEHNR and FQNEAQ (reference sequence). Losses at the gene ends were 1 base for V and 8 bases for J; bases not matched to a gene: 6. The CDR3 DNA reads TGTGCCAGCAGCTTAGGAGGGACAGGTCAGGGCTACACCTTC. Amino acid sequence: CASSLGGTGQGYTF.

This clone was counted a single time. The V call is TRBV9, the J call TRBJ1-4; tentatively, D is TRBD1 (5 bases). The CDR3 is 14 amino acids. Trimming took off 2 bases at V and 3 bases at J, with 8 bases between the two ends. CDR1 SGDLS and CDR2 YYNGEE come from the germline V gene. CDR3 loop: CASSVGVANEKLFF. In nucleotides, the CDR3 is TGTGCCAGCAGCGTGGGGGTGGCTAATGAAAAACTGTTTTTT.

V gene TRBV27 combines with J gene TRBJ1-1; weak D call: TRBD1 (5 bases). Germline V lookup: CDR1 MNHEY, CDR2 SMNVEV (reference sequence). Trimming left V 0 bases short and J 4 bases short, with 12 bases between. The CDR3 spans 15 residues. CDR3 protein: CASSLSRGLGTEAFF. The CDR3 DNA reads as TGTGCCAGCAGTTTATCACGGGGACTCGGCACTGAAGCTTTCTTT.

This clone was recorded a few times. The chain links TRBV18 to TRBJ2-7; D ambiguous. The length of the CDR3 is 15 residues. Germline V gene data show CDR1 as KGHSH and CDR2 as LQKENI. V lost 6 bases and J lost 1, with 16 bases in between. The CDR3 nucleotides read TGTGCCAGCTCCCCCGCGGCTAGTCGGTCCTACGAGCAGTACTTC. This codes for CASSPAASRSYEQYF.

The V call is TRBV11-2, the J call TRBJ2-5; the D gene is possibly TRBD1 (6 bases). Near its end, the DNA agrees better with TRBJ2-7, so the J call may be wrong. This CDR3 has 15 amino acids. The germline V gene has CDR1 SGHAT and CDR2 FQNNGV. CDR3 in DNA: TGTGCCAGCAGCACGGGACAATCACTCTCCTACGAGCAGTACTTC. Its translation: CASSTGQSLSYEQYF.

V is TRBV4-2 and J is TRBJ2-1; TRBD2 is a possible D gene (5 bases). CDR1 and CDR2 from the germline V gene are LGHNA and YNFKEQ. The CDR3 runs to 14 residues. The V end lost 1 base, the J end lost 7 bases, and 11 bases lay between the germline ends. CDR3 sequence: CASSQASRDNEQFF. The DNA of the CDR3 is TGTGCCAGCAGCCAAGCATCCCGGGATAATGAGCAGTTCTTC.

The CDR3 region is CASSEGAGQGLSYEQYF. For the CDR3, the DNA is TGCGCCAGCAGTGAGGGGGCTGGGCAGGGCCTCTCCTACGAGCAGTACTTC. The chain joins TRBV10-1 to TRBJ2-7, with D possibly TRBD1 on 5 matching bases. This CDR3 spans 17 amino acids. Trimming removed 2 bases at V and 0 bases at J, with 17 bases between. CDR1 and CDR2 from the germline V gene are WNHNN and SYGVQD (reference sequence).

The rearrangement joins TRBV10-3 to TRBJ1-4; D remains ambiguous. The CDR3 loop spans 13 amino acids. CDR1 and CDR2 (germline): ENHRY, SYGVKD. V was trimmed by 0 bases and J by 15 bases, leaving 14 bases between them. CDR3 sequence reads: CAISESRAEGMFF. The CDR3 DNA is TGTGCCATCAGTGAGTCGAGGGCGGAGGGAATGTTTTTT.

This sequence joins TRBV15 and TRBJ2-2; no clear D. The CDR3 runs 14 residues. V shed 0 bases and J shed 5 bases, with 7 bases lying between them. Germline values: CDR1 LNHNV, CDR2 YYDKDF (reference sequence). CDR3 sequence (DNA): TGTGCCACCAGCAGAGATCACCCGACCGGGGAGCTGTTTTTT. Protein product: CATSRDHPTGELFF.

The chain recombines TRBV5-6 with TRBJ2-1; TRBD1 agrees at 7 bases. CDR1 and CDR2 from the germline V gene are SGHDT and YYEEEE. The CDR3 is 13 residues long. V gave up 6 bases and J gave up 7 bases; unmatched junction bases: 7. In nucleotides, the CDR3 is TGTGCCAGCATGCTAGACAGGGTTAATGAGCAGTTCTTC. Translation gives CASMLDRVNEQFF.

The CDR3 nucleotides are TGTGCCATAGGCGAAGAAGGGGTTTCCTACGAGCAGTACTTC. Encoded protein: CAIGEEGVSYEQYF. This rearrangement joins TRBV10-3 to TRBJ2-7; TRBD1 is a possible D gene (5 bases). Germline V gene data show CDR1 as ENHRY and CDR2 as SYGVKD. Trimming cost V 9 bases and J 1 base, with 16 bases left between them. The CDR3 contains 14 residues.

The chain links TRBV15 to TRBJ1-3; no reliable D call. V lost 3 bases, J lost 1 base, and 16 bases lay in between. CDR1 LNHNV and CDR2 YYDKDF come from the germline V gene (reference sequence). This CDR3 is built from 17 residues. CDR3: CATSSTGLGESGNTIYF. CDR3 bases: TGTGCCACCAGCAGTACCGGGCTCGGAGAGTCTGGAAACACCATATATTTT.

The rearrangement links TRBV25-1 to TRBJ2-3; TRBD2 matches at 12 bases. Germline lookup yields CDR1 MGHDK and CDR2 SYGVNS. This CDR3 contains 17 residues. The V gene end was trimmed by 2 bases and the J gene end by 0 bases; junction bases not matched to a gene: 3. The CDR3 coding sequence is TGTGCCAGCAGTGAACTAGCGGGAGGGCGGAGCACAGATACGCAGTATTTT. This encodes CASSELAGGRSTDTQYF.

This clone appeared many times. The genes are TRBV2 and TRBJ1-4; TRBD1 matches at 8 bases. CDR1 and CDR2 from the germline V gene are SNHLY and FYNNEI. The CDR3 runs 17 residues. The junction had 13 bases not matched to a gene; V was cut back by 3 bases and J by 7 bases. This chain's CDR3 is CASSDAAGGIVGEKLFF. CDR3 coding DNA: TGTGCCAGCAGTGACGCGGCAGGGGGCATAGTGGGTGAAAAACTGTTTTTT.

This chain joins TRBV7-2 and TRBJ2-2; D might be TRBD2 (5 bases). V was shortened by 5 bases and J by 6 bases, with 10 bases between the two germline ends. Looked up from germline, CDR1 is SGHTA and CDR2 is FQGNSA. This CDR3 spans 13 amino acids. The DNA of the CDR3 is TGTGCCAGCAGCCGAGGGTTAGCCGGGGAGCTGTTTTTT. This gives the protein CASSRGLAGELFF. Full variable domain (outside the CDR3, taken from reference TRBV7-2 and TRBJ2-2): GAGVSQSPSNKVTEKGKDVELRCDPISGHTALYWYRQSLGQGLEFLIYFQGNSAPDKSGLPSDRFSAERTGGSVSTLTIQRTQQEDSAVYLCASSRGLAGELFFGEGSRLTVL.

The rearrangement uses TRBV4-3 and TRBJ2-2, with TRBD2 identical over 12 bases. J lost 6 bases, V lost 9 bases, and 5 bases had no gene match. In germline, CDR1 is LGHNA, CDR2 YSLEER. There are 14 residues in the CDR3. CDR3 sequence reads: CASGLAGSPGELFF. The CDR3 nucleotides are TGCGCCAGTGGACTAGCGGGATCCCCCGGGGAGCTGTTTTTT.

J is TRBJ1-2 and V is TRBV30, with 7 bases that match TRBD1. The germline V gene has CDR1 GTSNPN and CDR2 SVGIG (reference sequence). V was pared by 8 bases and J by 6 bases, with 9 bases of the junction left unmatched. CDR3 length: 12 residues. CDR3 in DNA: TGTGCCGGGGGGGCAGGGGGTGATGGCTACACCTTC. It is translated as CAGGAGGDGYTF.

The V gene is TRBV5-4, the J gene TRBJ2-5, with D tentatively TRBD2 (5 bases). This CDR3 comprises 13 residues. The V gene's germline CDR1 is SGHNT and CDR2 YYREEE (reference sequence). V lost 4 bases and J lost 1, with 8 bases in between. The CDR3 spells CASSQRPQETQYF. As DNA, the CDR3 is TGTGCCAGCAGCCAGCGGCCCCAAGAGACCCAGTACTTC.

This chain links TRBV10-1 with TRBJ1-4; D is undetermined. Germline assignment: CDR1 WNHNN and CDR2 SYGVQD (reference sequence). Trimming cost V 4 bases and J 4 bases, with 16 bases left between them. CDR3 size: 16 residues. The CDR3: CASSAGSGELNEKLFF. CDR3 DNA sequence: TGCGCCAGCAGTGCGGGATCAGGAGAACTTAATGAAAAACTGTTTTTT.

The rearrangement uses TRBV7-9 and TRBJ2-3, with TRBD2 identical over 12 bases. The CDR3 is 19 amino acids. Per germline, CDR1 SEHNR and CDR2 FQNEAQ (reference sequence). V lost 1 base, J lost 2 bases, and 10 bases stayed unmatched. The CDR3 protein is CASSLGATSGSPPTDTQYF. DNA for the CDR3: TGTGCCAGCAGCTTAGGGGCGACTAGCGGGAGCCCTCCCACAGATACGCAGTATTTT.